The clone carrying this TCR beta chain was found a few times. Its target is unknown. The data derive from a study of Ad26.COV2.S vaccination and SARS-CoV-2 variants. In the study overall: Trial arm assignment for the donor was COV1001 Ad26.COV2.S. Study-level points and caveats: TCR breadth and depth estimates may have understated total T cell responses. Responses of spike-specific T cells (both CD8+ and CD4+) reportedly showed substantial breadth after vaccination.

CDR1 is SGHVS and CDR2 is FNYEAQ in the germline V gene. The CDR3 sequence is 16 residues long. V lost 5 bases to trimming and J lost 4 bases, with 18 bases between them. Sequencing was performed with immunoSEQ multiplex PCR; in TCRdb, only in-frame clones are kept and a portion is missing. The sample consists of 380,000 or so clones, 86% of them appearing once. Treatment in this sample: roughly 19 received Ad26.COV2.S at low or high dose, single or two shots; 5 received placebo; per-sample allocation not given. The samples date from day 63 after the first vaccine or placebo injection. This person who donated was an adult of 18-55 years in Boston.

The chain uses TRBV7-6 and TRBJ1-5; unclear D gene. This clonotype originated in a person aged 18 to 65 who received the Ad26.COV2.S COVID-19 vaccine or a placebo. The material was peripheral blood, obtained in a trial of Ad26.COV2.S vaccine versus placebo. CDR3 DNA sequence: TGTGCCAGCAGCCAAAACGCCGGACTTATGAATCAGCCCCAGCATTTT. Amino acid sequence: CASSQNAGLMNQPQHF.